This TCR beta chain was retrieved from a study of CD4 T cell repertoires in COVID-19. Turning to the study itself: Other coronavirus spike proteins restimulated relabeled CFSE-low cells expanded with IL-2 for around ten days.

Worth noting for this clone: Its antigen is as yet unknown.

Donors had recovered from mild-to-severe COVID-19. No culture step preceded sequencing of the ex vivo isolated memory T cells. Whole-study findings and limits: Two or all three memory subsets shared several highly expanded SARS-CoV-2-reactive clonotypes.

CDR1 and CDR2 (germline): SNHLY, FYNNEI. This CDR3 spans 14 amino acids. V trimming: 3 bases; J trimming: 9 bases; junction bases outside the gene matches: 9. The repertoire was sequenced with immunoSEQ multiplex PCR; TCRdb's copy has only in-frame clones and lacks some. In the table there are 60,000 to 90,000 clones, 83% of which are singletons. The sequence was obtained from a human donor who had COVID-19. The sequenced sample was CD4+ T cells from peripheral blood, obtained after recovery from COVID-19. The V gene is TRBV2, the J gene TRBJ2-7, with 9 bases that match TRBD1. CDR3 coding DNA: TGTGCCAGCAGTGATGGGACAGGGCCACTATCGCAGTACTTC. This translates into CASSDGTGPLSQYF.